A selection of T cell receptor beta chains follows, all from one sample in a study of T cells in Graves' hyperthyroidism and ophthalmopathy. TCRdb independently ran MiXCR on the multiplex PCR reads; one entry per CDR3 protein. The sample consists of some 770,000 distinct CDR3 sequences, about 16% of them appearing once. The sample consisted of blood. The origin of the receptors is a man in his late teens or twenties with Graves' hyperthyroidism. CDR3s leave out the opening cysteine and the closing phenylalanine or tryptophan.

j_gene | v_gene | CDR3aa
TRBJ2-1 | TRBV27 | ASSTPGLAEYTMEQF
TRBJ1-1 | TRBV28 | ASSYTEAF
TRBJ2-7 | TRBV19 | ASRATGTSDEQY
TRBJ1-4 | TRBV28 | ASSLGDEKLF
TRBJ2-7 | TRBV2 | ASSETAIGWY
TRBJ1-2 | TRBV7-2 | ASSLDSGGTFYGYA
TRBJ2-3 | TRBV30 | AWSSGSRTDTQY
TRBJ1-2 | TRBV15 | ATSRDGEGYT
TRBJ2-1 | TRBV24-1 | ATSEGQGRNEQF
TRBJ1-5 | TRBV20-1 | SARDEKDQPQH
TRBJ2-2 | TRBV4-2 | ASSLGRSISGELF
TRBJ1-5 | TRBV2 | ASSVSQGGNQPQH
TRBJ1-5 | TRBV2 | ASSEGDRGVGQPQH
TRBJ2-3 | TRBV28 | ASSPPPAGDLSAVDTQY
TRBJ2-3 | TRBV10-3 | AIRSTDTQY
TRBJ2-3 | TRBV5-5 | ASSTTGLAGYFGTQY
TRBJ2-3 | TRBV6-2/TRBV6-3 | ASSHRLAGGADTQY
TRBJ2-5 | TRBV3-1 | ASSQGPDGQETQY
TRBJ2-1 | TRBV11-2 | ASRLNRGAYNEQF
TRBJ2-1 | TRBV27 | ASSGASGGHNEQF
TRBJ2-1 | TRBV11-2 | ASSLWSGRAREQF
TRBJ2-5 | TRBV9 | ASSVLAGQETQY
TRBJ2-1 | TRBV19 | ASSIRPAGGPNNEQF
TRBJ2-7 | TRBV28 | ASSFGTSGRARYEQY
TRBJ2-1 | TRBV29-1 | SADPTGPGDNEQF
TRBJ2-1 | TRBV7-9 | ASSLASAGEQF
TRBJ1-1 | TRBV28 | ASETGGTEAF
TRBJ2-7 | TRBV20-1 | SARGGINYEQY
TRBJ1-2 | TRBV6-1 | ASEKDSPNYGYT
TRBJ2-7 | TRBV11-1 | ASSPDHPSAHEQY
TRBJ2-1 | TRBV20-1 | SARDNPGDGGTNEQF
TRBJ2-1 | TRBV3-1 | ASSQDPGSYNEQF
TRBJ2-5 | TRBV28 | ASSFLLGPQETQY
TRBJ1-2 | TRBV29-1 | SVVTANYGYI
TRBJ2-3 | TRBV6-1 | ASSTDSDTQY
TRBJ2-1 | TRBV9 | ASSGTGESYNEQF
TRBJ2-3 | TRBV19 | ASSNSRYTQY
TRBJ2-1 | TRBV24-1 | ATSDFSGSNEQF
TRBJ1-2 | TRBV2 | AIGTDRNGYT
TRBJ2-4 | TRBV7-9 | ASSSLVTGSKNIQY
TRBJ2-7 | TRBV20-1 | SARTSGGYEQY